What follows are 24 T cell receptor beta chains derived from one specimen sequenced in a study of cytomegalovirus exposure and HLA in healthy donors. Researchers ran the PCR with 60 Vbeta and 13 Jbeta primers. The data were produced by immunoSEQ multiplex PCR, yet TCRdb's version contains in-frame clones alone and is incomplete. The sample has 90,000 or so clones, approximately 71% seen once; the top ten hold about a sixth. Sequences were obtained from PBMCs. These receptors were collected from a woman between 18 and 29 years old in good health and CMV-seropositive.

With respect to this clone: The same CDR3 arises from other DNA sequences in this sample as well. The chain is built from TRBV14 and TRBJ2-1; TRBD2 matches 8 bases. The CDR3 has 15 amino acids. The germline V gene has CDR1 SGHDN and CDR2 FVKESK. V shed 1 base and J 7 bases; nucleotides not matched to a gene: 6. CDR3 region: CASSQAAGAGNEQFF. DNA of the CDR3: TGTGCCAGCAGCCAAGCAGCGGGGGCGGGTAATGAGCAGTTCTTC.

The chain uses TRBV28 and TRBJ1-4, with 7 bases identical to TRBD1. Germline CDR1 is MDHEN and CDR2 is SYDVKM. J was trimmed by 6 bases and V by 6 bases; bases with no gene match: 13. The CDR3 has 16 residues. The CDR3 loop is CASSQPLRGRDEKLFF. CDR3 sequence (DNA): TGTGCCAGCAGCCAACCGTTAAGGGGGCGCGATGAAAAACTGTTTTTT.

The chain has TRBV5-6 and TRBJ2-7; 8 bases fit TRBD2. The germline gives CDR1 SGHDT, CDR2 YYEEEE. V dropped 1 base and J dropped 0; count of bases not matched to a gene: 9. CDR3 length: 17 amino acids. CDR3 DNA sequence: TGTGCCAGCAGCTTGAAGGGGCTAGCGGGTTCCTCCTACGAGCAGTACTTC. This encodes CASSLKGLAGSSYEQYF.

V and J are TRBV7-2 and TRBJ1-5; no definite D call. Trimming left V 3 bases short and J 4 bases short, with 4 bases between. The length of the CDR3 is 12 residues. Germline V gene sequence: CDR1 SGHTA, CDR2 FQGNSA. The CDR3 bases are TGTGCCAGCAGCTTCCTTAATCAGCCCCAGCATTTT. It specifies CASSFLNQPQHF.

The chain's CDR3 is CASSPYRGDTQYF. CDR3 in DNA: TGTGCCAGCAGCCCTTACAGGGGGGATACGCAGTATTTT. The chain is built from TRBV5-8 and TRBJ2-3, with 8 nucleotides matching TRBD1. CDR3 size: 13 residues. Germline CDR1 reads SGHTS; CDR2 reads YDEGEE. V lost 4 bases and J lost 6; bases outside the gene matches: 4.

V usage is TRBV9 and J usage is TRBJ2-1; 9 bases line up with TRBD1. CDR1 SGDLS and CDR2 YYNGEE come from the germline V gene. After removal of 2 bases from V and 5 bases from J, the junction contained 11 bases not matched to a gene. The CDR3 is 17 amino acids. CDR3 residues: CASSVSRLDRGHNEQFF. The CDR3 region has the DNA TGTGCCAGCAGCGTTTCGAGGTTGGACAGGGGCCACAATGAGCAGTTCTTC.

This clone occurred a few times. The chain joins TRBV7-3 to TRBJ2-3, with D tentatively TRBD2 (7 bases). The CDR3 has 16 residues. The germline V gene encodes CDR1 SGHTA and CDR2 FQGTGA. Trimming stripped 2 bases from V and 4 bases from J, with 16 bases between. The CDR3 DNA sequence: TGTGCCAGCAGCTTATATGGGGGCGGGAGTGCAGATACGCAGTATTTT. It codes for CASSLYGGGSADTQYF.

The rearrangement joins TRBV6-1 to TRBJ1-2; a weak D match, TRBD1 (5 bases). Germline V lookup: CDR1 MNHNS, CDR2 SASEGT. Trimming shortened V by 3 bases and J by 8 bases, and 16 bases separated the two germline ends. The CDR3 spans 14 residues. CDR3 protein: CASSDIQGARGYTF. Written as DNA, the CDR3 is TGTGCCAGCAGTGATATTCAGGGTGCGAGGGGCTACACCTTC.

This clone was observed a single time. This chain links TRBV28 with TRBJ2-7, with TRBD1 as a possible D gene (6 bases). CDR3 length: 13 residues. CDR1 and CDR2 (germline): MDHEN, SYDVKM. V shed 4 bases and J shed 6 bases, with 13 bases lying between them. Here the CDR3 reads CASSSLSRGEQYF. CDR3 nucleotides: TGTGCCAGCAGTTCGCTCTCCAGGGGCGAGCAGTACTTC.

The rearrangement links TRBV7-8 to TRBJ2-3; TRBD1 agrees at 8 bases. The germline gives CDR1 SGHVS, CDR2 FQNEAQ. The CDR3 has 15 residues. Losses at the gene ends were 5 bases for V and 2 bases for J; bases not matched to a gene: 6. For the CDR3, the DNA is TGTGCCAGCAGCCTGACAGGGGCCCTCACAGATACGCAGTATTTT. Its protein is CASSLTGALTDTQYF.

The V and J genes are TRBV7-3 and TRBJ2-1; 9 bases agree with TRBD2. The length of the CDR3 is 17 residues. Germline V gene lookup returns CDR1 SGHTA and CDR2 FQGTGA. V was clipped by 4 bases and J by 7 bases; unmatched bases: 14. This CDR3 reads CASSSRPGLAMPNEQFF. CDR3 nucleotide sequence: TGTGCCAGCAGCTCCCGACCGGGACTAGCAATGCCAAATGAGCAGTTCTTC.

This chain connects TRBV5-4 to TRBJ2-1; no clear D gene. V lost 0 bases to trimming and J lost 7 bases, with 11 bases between them. The CDR3 has 14 amino acids. CDR1 and CDR2 (germline): SGHNT, YYREEE (reference sequence). CDR3 DNA sequence: TGTGCCAGCAGCTTGGGAAACGGAGCAAATGAGCAGTTCTTC. It codes for CASSLGNGANEQFF.

The V call is TRBV4-3, the J call TRBJ1-1, with D maybe TRBD1 (5 bases). Trimming shortened V by 1 base and J by 0 bases, and 9 bases separated the two germline ends. This CDR3 has 15 residues. Looked up from germline, CDR1 is LGHNA and CDR2 is YSLEER. The CDR3 sequence is CASSQAWGVNTEAFF. The DNA for the CDR3 is TGCGCCAGCAGCCAAGCATGGGGGGTGAACACTGAAGCTTTCTTT.

The J gene is TRBJ2-7, the V gene TRBV27; possibly TRBD2 for D (6 bases). The germline gives CDR1 MNHEY, CDR2 SMNVEV (reference sequence). The CDR3 is 13 residues long. Trimming took off 3 bases at V and 3 bases at J, with 9 bases between the two ends. The CDR3 is CASSFGRDYEQYF. In DNA form, the CDR3 reads TGTGCCAGCAGTTTCGGGAGAGACTACGAGCAGTACTTC.

The chain is built from TRBV7-3 and TRBJ2-1; D is uncertain. Deletions cut 2 bases from V and 0 bases from J, with 8 bases between. The CDR3 has 15 amino acids. Germline CDR1 is SGHTA and CDR2 is FQGTGA. CDR3 amino acids: CASSLAAGSYNEQFF. CDR3 DNA: TGTGCCAGCAGCTTAGCGGCCGGCTCCTACAATGAGCAGTTCTTC.

The V gene is TRBV6-6, the J gene TRBJ2-7, with 7 bases lining up with TRBD2. Germline loops: CDR1 MNHNY, CDR2 SVGAGI (reference sequence). The CDR3 contains 12 residues. V was clipped by 7 bases and J by 6 bases; unmatched bases: 6. The CDR3 nucleotides read TGTGCCAGCACGGCGGGAGTGCCCGAGCAGTACTTC. It specifies CASTAGVPEQYF.

This sequence joins TRBV11-2 and TRBJ1-1, with D possibly being TRBD1 (5 bases). This CDR3 has 12 amino acids. Germline CDR1 reads SGHAT; CDR2 reads FQNNGV. V gave up 5 bases and J gave up 8 bases, with 12 bases separating them. The CDR3 region is CASSPTVPEAFF. The CDR3 DNA follows: TGTGCCAGCAGCCCGACAGTCCCAGAAGCTTTCTTT.

The genes are TRBV5-4 and TRBJ1-2; no definite D call. CDR1 and CDR2 from the germline V gene are SGHNT and YYREEE (reference sequence). Trimming shortened V by 1 base and J by 4 bases, and 8 bases separated the two germline ends. There are 13 residues in the CDR3. The CDR3 loop reads CASSLTRAYGYTF. For the CDR3, the DNA is TGTGCCAGCAGCTTGACCCGAGCCTATGGCTACACCTTC.

V is TRBV19 and J is TRBJ2-6; the D gene is possibly TRBD2 (6 bases). Germline-derived CDR1 and CDR2 are LNHDA and SQIVND (reference sequence). Trimming cost V 5 bases and J 4 bases, with 18 bases left between them. The CDR3 runs 17 residues. The CDR3 loop reads CASSPGLVALGANVLTF. CDR3 in DNA: TGTGCCAGTAGTCCGGGACTTGTGGCGCTCGGGGCCAACGTCCTGACTTTC.

This clone was detected once. The gene calls are TRBV25-1 and TRBJ1-6; 9 positions match TRBD1. The CDR3 consists of 14 residues. Germline CDR1 reads MGHDK; CDR2 reads SYGVNS. V gave up 2 bases and J gave up 7 bases; unmatched junction bases: 0. The CDR3: CASSEGTGNSPLHF. CDR3 DNA sequence: TGTGCCAGCAGTGAAGGGACAGGGAATTCACCCCTCCACTTT.

This clone was seen only once. The gene calls are TRBV5-1 and TRBJ2-5; a weak D match, TRBD2 (5 bases). Germline loops: CDR1 SGHRS, CDR2 YFSETQ. The CDR3 contains 15 residues. Trimming left V 1 base short and J 5 bases short, with 15 bases between. The CDR3 DNA is TGCGCCAGCAGCTTGAACGCCCCGGAGGCGGAGACCCAGTACTTC. It encodes CASSLNAPEAETQYF.

The genes are TRBV10-3 and TRBJ2-5, with a tentative D call TRBD1 (5 bases). The germline V and J ends were trimmed by 0 bases and 5 bases, with 10 bases remaining between them. This CDR3 region has 14 residues. CDR1 ENHRY and CDR2 SYGVKD come from the germline V gene. CDR3 loop: CAISESLGRETQYF. As DNA, the CDR3 is TGTGCCATCAGTGAGTCTTTGGGGCGGGAGACCCAGTACTTC.

V gene TRBV10-3 combines with J gene TRBJ2-7, with 7 bases lining up with TRBD1. The CDR3 runs to 14 residues. Trimming took 4 bases from V and 2 from J; bases not matched to a gene: 5. From germline, CDR1 is ENHRY and CDR2 SYGVKD. This chain's CDR3 is CAISGETGAYEQYF. The CDR3, as DNA: TGTGCCATCAGTGGGGAAACAGGGGCCTACGAGCAGTACTTC.

The gene calls are TRBV5-1 and TRBJ2-3; D is undetermined. The CDR3 runs 15 residues. CDR1 is SGHRS, CDR2 YFSETQ, per germline. The V end was cut by 0 bases, the J end by 0 bases, with 8 bases between. CDR3 residues: CASSLGDSSTDTQYF. CDR3 DNA: TGCGCCAGCAGCTTGGGTGACTCTAGCACAGATACGCAGTATTTT.